These 2 T cell receptor beta chains were sequenced from one sample in a study of blood T cells in healthy people across ages. PCR was performed a second time for roughly 7 to 12 cycles using a sample-barcoded 5' primer and a J-beta primer mix. MiXCR, run by TCRdb on the 5' RACE reads, gives a single entry per CDR3 protein. This table holds some 640,000 distinct CDR3 sequences, roughly 31% found once. Source material: blood. All receptors come from a woman of 80 years or more in good health.

The chain carries TRBV20-1 and TRBJ2-5; TRBD2 aligns across 12 bases. Germline CDR1 DFQATT, CDR2 SNEGSKA (reference sequence). The CDR3 extends over 15 amino acids. Trimming at V came to 5 bases and at J to 5 bases, leaving 9 bases not matched to a gene. The CDR3 is CSALELAGGRETQYF. The DNA for the CDR3 is TGCAGTGCTCTGGAACTAGCGGGGGGCCGGGAGACCCAGTACTTC.

The chain uses TRBV12-5 and TRBJ2-2, with 10 bases fitting TRBD2. V lost 0 bases to trimming and J lost 0 bases; unmatched junction nucleotides: 19. This CDR3 contains 23 residues. Germline loops: CDR1 LGHNT, CDR2 FRNRAP. CDR3 residues: CASGLVPARALAGALTNTGELFF. The CDR3 DNA is TGTGCTAGTGGTTTGGTACCCGCCAGGGCTCTAGCGGGAGCCCTAACGAACACCGGGGAGCTGTTTTTT.